This T cell receptor beta chain came from a study of blood T cell repertoires in COVID-19. Study context: The analysed material was cDNA or gDNA that came from T cells, B-cell-depleted T cells, or PBMCs.

Trimming took 2 bases from V and 5 from J, leaving 6 bases between them. CDR3 length equals 12 residues. The data were produced by immunoSEQ multiplex PCR, yet TCRdb's version contains in-frame clones alone and is incomplete. Of under 50,000 clones listed, around nine tenths are singletons. This chain links TRBV12-3 or TRBV12-4 with TRBJ2-5; D is unresolved. The clonotype comes from a man in his 70s with active COVID-19. The sequenced sample was peripheral blood. DNA for the CDR3: TGTGCCAGCAGTTTAAATTCGGAGACCCAGTACTTC. Its translation is CASSLNSETQYF.